Given below is one T cell receptor (beta chain) in context. As yet, its antigen is unknown. When the RNA was reverse transcribed, random hexamers were used with an input of roughly 0.45 to 1 ug. TCRdb recomputed calls from the immunoSEQ multiplex PCR reads with MiXCR, one row per CDR3 protein. The sample shows around 180,000 distinct CDR3 sequences, around 94% of them seen only once. The CDR3 spans 15 residues. Trimming took 3 bases from V and 2 from J, leaving 11 bases between them. Germline CDR1 is MDHEN and CDR2 is SYDVKM. These data belong to a study of CD8 T cells in Susac syndrome. Study-wide results and limits: Where Susac syndrome CD4+ T cell repertoires were concerned, no clonal expansion was evident.

The J gene is TRBJ2-1, the V gene TRBV28; the D gene is possibly TRBD2 (5 bases). The material sequenced was CD4+ T cells from PBMCs. The TCR comes from a human donor with Susac syndrome. The CDR3 protein is CASSFITGTYNEQFF. The CDR3 nucleotides read TGTGCCAGCAGTTTTATCACGGGGACCTACAATGAGCAGTTCTTC. The full variable domain, with the rest looked up from reference TRBV28 and TRBJ2-1, is DVKVTQSSRYLVKRTGEKVFLECVQDMDHENMFWYRQDPGLGLRLIYFSYDVKMKEKGDIPEGYSVSREKKERFSLILESASTNQTSMYLCASSFITGTYNEQFFGPGTRLTVL.